This T cell receptor beta chain was recovered during a study of T cells in localized non-small cell lung cancer. Study outcomes and limitations: A median 57 of the top 100 tumor clones appeared in adjacent lung. Uninvolved adjacent lung had more T cell clonality than any other tissue, topping tumor.

Assay used: immunoSEQ multiplex PCR; TCRdb lists only in-frame clones, some missing. The data show approximately 2,000 clones, 25% to 35% seen once. V was pared by 5 bases and J by 0 bases, with 23 bases between. Germline V gene sequence: CDR1 LNHDA, CDR2 SQIVND (reference sequence). The CDR3 is 20 residues long. Comments on this clone: Antigen: not known.

The rearrangement uses TRBV19 and TRBJ2-6, with D perhaps matching TRBD1 or TRBD2 (7 bases each). This TCR derives from a woman aged 40 to 75 with stage II lung adenocarcinoma. The starting material was normal lung tissue next to the tumor, obtained before any cancer treatment. CDR3 bases: TGTGCCAGTAGTTTCCGAAACCCGGGCAGGGGGGGCTCTGGGGCCAACGTCCTGACTTTC. Its translation is CASSFRNPGRGGSGANVLTF.